The 9 T cell receptor beta chains below come from one sample, sequenced in a study of shared clonotypes between healthy human individuals. TCRdb's copy holds only in-frame clones and misses some; the assay was immunoSEQ multiplex PCR. The repertoire holds about 680,000 clones, with around 74% as singletons. Sequencing input: memory CD4+ T cells sorted from blood. Stated subset: CD45RA-negative fraction. The receptors were sampled from a woman younger than 45 in good health.

This clone was seen more than once but under ten times. The CDR3, as DNA: TGTGCCAGCACGGGGACAGGGTTGTACGAGCAGTACTTC. Encoded protein: CASTGTGLYEQYF. The rearrangement uses TRBV2 and TRBJ2-7, with 9 bases matching TRBD1. Germline-derived CDR1 and CDR2 are SNHLY and FYNNEI. The CDR3 is made up of 13 amino acids. Trimming took 7 bases from V and 4 from J; bases not matched to a gene: 5.

The rearrangement uses TRBV5-1 and TRBJ2-2; D gene unclear. The CDR3 contains 14 residues. CDR1 SGHRS and CDR2 YFSETQ come from the germline V gene. Trimming removed 5 bases at V and 3 bases at J, with 11 bases between. The chain's CDR3 is CASSGPQHTGELFF. The DNA for the CDR3 is TGCGCCAGCAGTGGCCCACAGCACACCGGGGAGCTGTTTTTT.

The chain uses TRBV11-2 and TRBJ2-5; 8 bases map to TRBD1. This CDR3 comprises 12 residues. Germline loops: CDR1 SGHAT, CDR2 FQNNGV. Trimming took 5 bases from V and 9 from J; bases not matched to a gene: 5. In nucleotides, the CDR3 is TGTGCCAGCAGCACGGACAGGGACGCCCAGTACTTC. Protein: CASSTDRDAQYF.

This clone was picked up one time. The chain employs TRBV5-1 and TRBJ2-3; D remains ambiguous. Per germline, CDR1 SGHRS and CDR2 YFSETQ. V lost 5 bases to trimming and J lost 5 bases, with 15 bases between them. CDR3 length: 14 residues. The CDR3 nucleotides read TGCGCCAGCAGAATTCCCTCTAGACTAGATACGCAGTATTTT. This gives the protein CASRIPSRLDTQYF.

V gene TRBV6-1 combines with J gene TRBJ1-2, with D tentatively TRBD1 (6 bases). The CDR3 spans 15 residues. The germline CDR1 and CDR2 sequences are MNHNS and SASEGT. The V end was cut by 4 bases, the J end by 1 base, with 13 bases between. CDR3 nucleotides: TGTGCCAGCAGTGTGAGGGCAGGGGATAACTATGGCTACACCTTC. Amino acid sequence: CASSVRAGDNYGYTF.

The gene calls are TRBV27 and TRBJ2-2; D not certain. Germline assignment: CDR1 MNHEY and CDR2 SMNVEV (reference sequence). Deletions cut 3 bases from V and 6 bases from J, with 14 bases between. CDR3 length equals 15 residues. CDR3 coding DNA: TGTGCCAGCAGTTTTCATGCGGTAAGGGCCGGGGAGCTGTTTTTT. Protein: CASSFHAVRAGELFF.

The rearrangement joins TRBV28 to TRBJ2-7; TRBD1 agrees at 7 bases. Trimming removed 4 bases from V and 9 bases from J; junction bases left unmatched: 12. Germline V lookup: CDR1 MDHEN, CDR2 SYDVKM. This CDR3 comprises 14 residues. The CDR3 sequence: CASSSHRDSLGQYF. DNA of the CDR3: TGTGCCAGCAGTTCGCACCGGGACAGCTTGGGGCAGTACTTC.

This chain joins TRBV4-1 and TRBJ1-4; D may be TRBD1 (6 bases). Germline V gene lookup returns CDR1 MGHRA and CDR2 YSYEKL. With 3 bases removed from V and 0 bases from J, the gap between germline ends came to 8 bases. This CDR3 region has 15 residues. CDR3 nucleotide sequence: TGCGCCAGCAGCCAGGGACATACAACTAATGAAAAACTGTTTTTT. It yields the protein CASSQGHTTNEKLFF.

The V gene is TRBV5-4, the J gene TRBJ1-1; maybe TRBD1 (6 bases). Trimming took 2 bases from V and 0 from J, leaving 11 bases between them. The V gene's germline CDR1 is SGHNT and CDR2 YYREEE (reference sequence). The CDR3 runs 15 residues. The CDR3, as DNA: TGTGCCAGCAGCTTAGGGGGTTTAATGAACACTGAAGCTTTCTTT. Translating it yields CASSLGGLMNTEAFF.